This T cell receptor (beta chain) comes out of a study of cytomegalovirus exposure and HLA in healthy donors. Study context: An analysis done earlier identified roughly 120 million unique TCR beta sequences from roughly 190 million T cells. Samples from HLA-typed donors yielded around 79 million unique TCRs in an early data release. General observations from the study: Association of a missense DCLRE1C variant with TCR beta V- and J-gene trimming was reported in a later analysis. Some TCR beta chains (roughly 150 of them) were listed as cytomegalovirus-associated.

The primer mix had 60 Vbeta and 13 Jbeta primers. Profiled with immunoSEQ multiplex PCR; TCRdb holds only in-frame clones, not every one. Of 150,000 to 200,000 clones listed, 82% are singletons. A remark on this clone: What it binds is not known.

Germline V gives CDR1 SQVTM, CDR2 ANQGSEA. CDR3 length: 17 residues. The J segment lost 3 bases and the V segment lost 4 bases, leaving 15 bases of the junction unmatched. Sequenced: PBMCs. J is TRBJ2-7 and V is TRBV29-1; 10 bases agree with TRBD1. The source of this sequence is a woman aged 18-29 years in good health and CMV-seronegative. The CDR3 region is CSVGPLTGGQGLYEQYF. CDR3 nucleotides: TGCAGCGTTGGACCCTTGACTGGGGGACAGGGGCTCTACGAGCAGTACTTC.